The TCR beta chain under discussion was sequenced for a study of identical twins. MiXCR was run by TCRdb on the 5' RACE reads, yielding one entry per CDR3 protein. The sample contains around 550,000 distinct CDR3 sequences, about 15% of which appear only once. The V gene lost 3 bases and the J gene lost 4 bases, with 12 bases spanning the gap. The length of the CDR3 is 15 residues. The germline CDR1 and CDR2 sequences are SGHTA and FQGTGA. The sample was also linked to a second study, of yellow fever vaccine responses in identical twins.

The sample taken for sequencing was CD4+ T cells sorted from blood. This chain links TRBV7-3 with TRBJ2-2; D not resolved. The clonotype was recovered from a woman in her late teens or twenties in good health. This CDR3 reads CASSFGQPGTGELFF. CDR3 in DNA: TGTGCCAGCAGCTTTGGCCAGCCCGGCACCGGGGAGCTGTTTTTT.